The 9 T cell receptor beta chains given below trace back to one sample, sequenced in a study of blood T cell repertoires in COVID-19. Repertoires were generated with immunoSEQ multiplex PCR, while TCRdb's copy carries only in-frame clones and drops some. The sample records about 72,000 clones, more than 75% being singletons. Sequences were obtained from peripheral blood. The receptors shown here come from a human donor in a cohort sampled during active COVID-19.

CDR3 loop: CASSQDGRGLQSTDTQYF. DNA for the CDR3: TGCGCCAGCAGCCAAGATGGTAGGGGGCTCCAAAGCACAGATACGCAGTATTTT. The chain recombines TRBV4-1 with TRBJ2-3, with 7 bases fitting TRBD1. This CDR3 is built from 18 residues. V gave up 0 bases and J gave up 0 bases; unmatched junction bases: 9. The germline gives CDR1 MGHRA, CDR2 YSYEKL.

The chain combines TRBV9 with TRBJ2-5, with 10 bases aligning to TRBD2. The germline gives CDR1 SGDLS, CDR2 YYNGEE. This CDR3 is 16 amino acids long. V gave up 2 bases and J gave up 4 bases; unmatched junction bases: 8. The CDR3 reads CASSVGTSDLGETQYF. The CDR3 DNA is TGTGCCAGCAGCGTGGGGACTAGCGATTTGGGAGAGACCCAGTACTTC.

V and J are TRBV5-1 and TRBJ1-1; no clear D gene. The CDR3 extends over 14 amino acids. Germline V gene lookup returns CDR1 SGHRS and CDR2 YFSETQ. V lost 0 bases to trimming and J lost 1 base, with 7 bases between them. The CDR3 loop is CASSLASGNTEAFF. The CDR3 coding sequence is TGCGCCAGCAGCTTGGCTTCAGGGAACACTGAAGCTTTCTTT.

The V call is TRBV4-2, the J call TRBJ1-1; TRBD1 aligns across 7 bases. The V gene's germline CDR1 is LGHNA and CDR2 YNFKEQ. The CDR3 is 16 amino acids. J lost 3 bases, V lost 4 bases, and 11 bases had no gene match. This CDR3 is CASSRVEDRTYTEAFF. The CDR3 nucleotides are TGTGCCAGCAGCCGAGTCGAGGACAGGACGTACACTGAAGCTTTCTTT.

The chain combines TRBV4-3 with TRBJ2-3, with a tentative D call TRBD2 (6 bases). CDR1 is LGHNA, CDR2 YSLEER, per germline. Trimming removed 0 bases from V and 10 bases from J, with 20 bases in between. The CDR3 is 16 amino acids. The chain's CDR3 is CASSQDPAPGGIAQYF. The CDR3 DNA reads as TGCGCCAGCAGCCAAGATCCAGCCCCCGGAGGGATTGCGCAGTATTTT.

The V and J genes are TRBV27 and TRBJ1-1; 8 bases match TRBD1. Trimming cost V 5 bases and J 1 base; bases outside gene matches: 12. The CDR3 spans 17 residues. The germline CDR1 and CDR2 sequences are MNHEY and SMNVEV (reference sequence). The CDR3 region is CASSTGTGGFGNTEAFF. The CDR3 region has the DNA TGTGCCAGCAGTACCGGGACAGGCGGATTTGGGAACACTGAAGCTTTCTTT.

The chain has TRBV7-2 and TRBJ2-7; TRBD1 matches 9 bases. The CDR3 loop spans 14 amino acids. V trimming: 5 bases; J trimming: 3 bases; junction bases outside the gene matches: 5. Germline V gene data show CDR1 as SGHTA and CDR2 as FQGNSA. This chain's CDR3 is CASSLLTGGYEQYF. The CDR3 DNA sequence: TGTGCCAGCAGCCTCCTGACAGGGGGCTACGAGCAGTACTTC.

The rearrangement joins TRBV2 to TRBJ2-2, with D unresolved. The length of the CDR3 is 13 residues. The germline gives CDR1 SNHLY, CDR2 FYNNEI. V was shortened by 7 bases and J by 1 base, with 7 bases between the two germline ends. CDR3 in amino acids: CASMAENTGELFF. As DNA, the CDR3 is TGTGCCAGCATGGCAGAGAACACCGGGGAGCTGTTTTTT.

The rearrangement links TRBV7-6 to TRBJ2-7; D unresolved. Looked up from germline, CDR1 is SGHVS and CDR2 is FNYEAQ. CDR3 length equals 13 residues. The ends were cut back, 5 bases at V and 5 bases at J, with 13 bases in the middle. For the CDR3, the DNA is TGTGCCAGCAGCCAGCGAGGTCGGAACGAGCAGTACTTC. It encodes CASSQRGRNEQYF.